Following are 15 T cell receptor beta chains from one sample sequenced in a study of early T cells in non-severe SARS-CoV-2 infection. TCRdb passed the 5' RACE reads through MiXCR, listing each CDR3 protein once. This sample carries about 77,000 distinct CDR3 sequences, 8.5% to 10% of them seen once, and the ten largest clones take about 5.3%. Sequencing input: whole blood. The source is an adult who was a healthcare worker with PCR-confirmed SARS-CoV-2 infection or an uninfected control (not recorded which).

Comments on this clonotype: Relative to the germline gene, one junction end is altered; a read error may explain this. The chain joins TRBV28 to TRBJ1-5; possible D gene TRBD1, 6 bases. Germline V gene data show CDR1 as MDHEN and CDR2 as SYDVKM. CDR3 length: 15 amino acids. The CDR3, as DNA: TGTGTCAGCAGTGTCACAGGGAGGACCCATCAGCCCCAGCATTTT. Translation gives CVSSVTGRTHQPQHF.

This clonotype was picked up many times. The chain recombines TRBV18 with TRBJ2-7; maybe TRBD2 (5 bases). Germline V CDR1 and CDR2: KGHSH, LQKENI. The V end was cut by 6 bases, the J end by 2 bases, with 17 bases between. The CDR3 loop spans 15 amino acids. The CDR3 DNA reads TGTGCCAGCTCTCAGCAAGAGACGGGGACCTACGAGCAGTACTTC. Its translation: CASSQQETGTYEQYF.

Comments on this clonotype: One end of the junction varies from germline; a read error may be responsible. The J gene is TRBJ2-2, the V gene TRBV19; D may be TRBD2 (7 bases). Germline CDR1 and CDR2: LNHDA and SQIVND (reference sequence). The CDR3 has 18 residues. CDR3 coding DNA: TGTGCCAGTAATCGGGGGGCGACCCTTTCGACAATCCCCGGGGTGCTGTTTTTT. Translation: CASNRGATLSTIPGVLFF.

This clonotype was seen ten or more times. The CDR3 DNA reads TGTGCCAGCAGGACTAGCGGAGAAACCCATGAGCAGTTCTTC. Amino acids: CASRTSGETHEQFF. V is TRBV6-6 and J is TRBJ2-1, with 9 bases aligning to TRBD2. Trimming at V came to 6 bases and at J to 8 bases, leaving 8 bases not matched to a gene. The CDR3 totals 14 residues. Germline CDR1 MNHNY, CDR2 SVGAGI (reference sequence).

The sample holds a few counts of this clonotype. CDR3 loop: CASSPGDKNIQYF. The CDR3 DNA reads as TGTGCCAGCTCACCAGGGGACAAAAACATTCAGTACTTC. The V gene is TRBV18, the J gene TRBJ2-4; D is uncertain. The CDR3 covers 13 residues. The germline V gene has CDR1 KGHSH and CDR2 LQKENI. Deletions cut 2 bases from V and 3 bases from J, with 5 bases between.

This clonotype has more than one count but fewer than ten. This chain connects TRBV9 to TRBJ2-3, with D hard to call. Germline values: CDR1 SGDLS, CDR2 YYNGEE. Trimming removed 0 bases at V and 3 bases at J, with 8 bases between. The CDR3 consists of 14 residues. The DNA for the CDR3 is TGTGCCAGCAGCGTAGACGGGTCGACAGATACGCAGTATTTT. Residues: CASSVDGSTDTQYF. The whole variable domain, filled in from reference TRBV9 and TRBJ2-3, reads DSGVTQTPKHLITATGQRVTLRCSPRSGDLSVYWYQQSLDQGLQFLIQYYNGEERAKGNILERFSAQQFPDLHSELNLSSLELGDSALYFCASSVDGSTDTQYFGPGTRLTVL.

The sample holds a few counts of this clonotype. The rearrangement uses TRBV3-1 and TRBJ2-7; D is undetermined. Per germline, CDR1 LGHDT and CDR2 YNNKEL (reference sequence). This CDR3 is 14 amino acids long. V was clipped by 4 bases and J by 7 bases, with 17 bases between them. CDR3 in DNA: TGTGCCAGCAGCCCCTACTTCGGCAGAACGGAGCAGTACTTC. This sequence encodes CASSPYFGRTEQYF.

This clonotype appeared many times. CDR3 loop: CASSLGTSYEQYF. Here the CDR3 DNA reads TGTGCCAGCAGCCTGGGTACCTCCTACGAGCAGTACTTC. This chain joins TRBV3-1 and TRBJ2-7; no reliable D call. The CDR3 is 13 residues long. The V end was cut by 4 bases, the J end by 0 bases, with 7 bases between. CDR1 is LGHDT and CDR2 is YNNKEL in the germline V gene (reference sequence).

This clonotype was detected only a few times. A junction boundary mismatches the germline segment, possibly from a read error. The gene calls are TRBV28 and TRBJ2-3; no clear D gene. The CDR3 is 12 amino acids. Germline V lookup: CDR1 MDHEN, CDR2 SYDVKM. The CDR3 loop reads CVSSLIADTQYF. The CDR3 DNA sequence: TGTGTCAGCAGTTTAATAGCAGATACGCAGTATTTT.

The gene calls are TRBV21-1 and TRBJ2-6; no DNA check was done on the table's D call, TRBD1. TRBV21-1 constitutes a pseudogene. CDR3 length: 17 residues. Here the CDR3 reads CASSKNRDLSGANVLTF. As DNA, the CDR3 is TGTGCCAGCAGCAAGAACAGGGACCTCTCTGGGGCCAACGTCCTGACTTTC.

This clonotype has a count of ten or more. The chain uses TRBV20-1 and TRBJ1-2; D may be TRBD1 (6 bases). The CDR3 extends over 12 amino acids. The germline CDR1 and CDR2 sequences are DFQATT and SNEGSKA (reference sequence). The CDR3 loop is CLSGQPNYGYTF. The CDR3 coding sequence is TGCTTATCCGGACAGCCTAACTATGGCTACACCTTC.

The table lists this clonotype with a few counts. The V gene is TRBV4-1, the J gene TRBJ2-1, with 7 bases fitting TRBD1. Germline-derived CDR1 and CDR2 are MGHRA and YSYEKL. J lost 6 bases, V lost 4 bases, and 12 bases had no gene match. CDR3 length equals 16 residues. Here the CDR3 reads CASSPAETGRINEQFF. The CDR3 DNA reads TGCGCCAGCAGCCCAGCCGAGACAGGGCGTATCAATGAGCAGTTCTTC.

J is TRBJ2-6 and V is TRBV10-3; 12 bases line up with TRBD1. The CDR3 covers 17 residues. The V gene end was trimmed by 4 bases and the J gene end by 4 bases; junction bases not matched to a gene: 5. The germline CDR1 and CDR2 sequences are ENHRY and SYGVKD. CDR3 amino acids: CAISAGQGATGANVLTF. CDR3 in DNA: TGTGCCATCAGTGCGGGACAGGGGGCGACGGGGGCCAACGTCCTGACTTTC.

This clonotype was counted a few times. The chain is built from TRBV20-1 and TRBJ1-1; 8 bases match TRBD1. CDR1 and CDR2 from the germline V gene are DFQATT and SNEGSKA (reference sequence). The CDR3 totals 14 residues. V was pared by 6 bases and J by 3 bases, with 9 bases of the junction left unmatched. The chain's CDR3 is CSALQGGVDTEAFF. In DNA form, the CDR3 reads TGCAGTGCCCTACAGGGGGGTGTGGACACTGAAGCTTTCTTT.

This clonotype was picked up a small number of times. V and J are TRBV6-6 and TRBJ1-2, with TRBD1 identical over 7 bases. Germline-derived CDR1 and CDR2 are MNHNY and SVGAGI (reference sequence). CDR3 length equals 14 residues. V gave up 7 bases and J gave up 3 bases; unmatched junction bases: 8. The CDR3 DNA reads TGTGCCAGCAATCTGGACAGGACCCACTATGGCTACACCTTC. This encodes CASNLDRTHYGYTF.